This T cell receptor beta chain stems from a study of neurological immune-mediated disorders. Whole-study context: Multiple sclerosis patients numbering approximately 34 comprised roughly 31 relapsing-remitting and 3 secondary progressive patients. Study-wide results and limits: The level of TCR clonal expansion was highest in patients with HTLV-1-associated myelopathy and lowest in multiple sclerosis, where it fell below the level seen in healthy controls.

Ten or more counts support this clonotype. Its target is unknown. Each TCR transcript was tagged with a 10-nucleotide random UMI during 5'RACE. TCRdb recomputed calls from the 5' RACE reads with MiXCR, one row per CDR3 protein. This sample yields roughly 40,000 distinct CDR3 sequences, of which 2% to 2.5% are seen a single time; approximately 2.2% belongs to the top ten. This CDR3 region has 14 residues. From germline, CDR1 is SQVTM and CDR2 ANQGSEA. V was cut by 7 bases and J by 5 bases, with 17 bases left in between. This TCR was sampled from a man aged 50 to 60 with multiple sclerosis. Sample: PBMCs. The chain recombines TRBV29-1 with TRBJ2-2; no clear D. CDR3 region: CSAGRGPGTGELFF. Written as DNA, the CDR3 is TGCAGCGCCGGACGAGGCCCCGGGACCGGGGAGCTGTTTTTT.